These T cell receptor beta chains were read from a single sample in a study of T cells in Graves' hyperthyroidism and ophthalmopathy. TCRdb re-called the multiplex PCR reads through MiXCR, storing one row per CDR3 protein. Here the sample spans roughly 93,000 distinct CDR3 sequences, roughly 56% being singletons. The sample comprised blood. These receptors all stem from a woman aged 40 to 55 with Graves' hyperthyroidism. Each CDR3 is given with its conserved first and last residue. A D gene is named only where the DNA matches it firmly. Not all rows give a size; the values are once, few, many and, for expanded clones, a class.

TRBD1	TRBV7-4	many	TRBJ1-5	CASSLVGQGGNQPQHF	TGTGCCAGCAGCTTAGTGGGACAGGGAGGCAATCAGCCCCAGCATTTT
-	TRBV4-1	medium-sized	TRBJ2-7	CASSQDRGTYEQYF	TGCGCCAGCAGCCAAGATCGGGGGACCTACGAGCAGTACTTC
TRBD2	TRBV10-3	once	TRBJ2-2	CAIGTSGHTGELFF	TGTGCCATCGGGACTAGCGGTCACACCGGGGAGCTGTTTTTT
TRBD1	TRBV5-4	-	TRBJ1-1	CASRPDRGRLVTEAFF	TGTGCCAGCAGACCGGACAGGGGACGACTCGTCACTGAAGCTTTCTTT
-	TRBV2	-	TRBJ1-6	CASSEAGPNSPLHF	TGTGCCAGCAGTGAGGCAGGGCCGAATTCACCCCTCCACTTT
TRBD1	TRBV20-1	many	TRBJ1-1	CSADRGMNTEAFF	TGCAGTGCGGACAGGGGGATGAACACTGAAGCTTTCTTT
-	TRBV12-3/TRBV12-4	once	TRBJ1-2	CASNWGQANGYTF	TGTGCCAGCAATTGGGGGCAGGCCAATGGCTACACCTTC
-	TRBV2	many	TRBJ1-4	CASSIPGRSEKLFF	TGTGCCAGCTCCATTCCGGGACGGAGTGAAAAACTGTTTTTT
-	TRBV2	few	TRBJ2-3	CASNPYGEGADTQYF	TGTGCCAGCAATCCTTACGGAGAGGGGGCAGATACGCAGTATTTT
-	TRBV7-3	-	TRBJ1-6	CASSLAANSPLHF	TGTGCCAGCAGCTTGGCAGCAAATTCACCCCTCCACTTT
-	TRBV24-1	-	TRBJ1-1	CATSEAFF	TGTGCCACCAGTGAAGCTTTCTTT
-	TRBV6-5	many	TRBJ1-6	CASSLYVRSPLHF	TGTGCCAGCAGTTTATATGTTCGGTCACCCCTCCACTTT
-	TRBV7-2	-	TRBJ1-1	CASSLGSVNTEAFF	TGTGCCAGCAGCTTAGGAAGTGTGAACACTGAAGCTTTCTTT
TRBD2	TRBV2	once	TRBJ2-5	CASSAPGTKETQYF	TGTGCCAGCAGCGCCCCCGGGACTAAAGAGACCCAGTACTTC
TRBD2	TRBV9	-	TRBJ2-3	CASSVVVAGGDTQYF	TGTGCCAGCAGCGTCGTTGTAGCGGGAGGAGATACGCAGTATTTT
TRBD1	TRBV11-3	many	TRBJ2-7	CASSSRQGHEQYF	TGTGCCAGCAGCTCACGACAGGGCCACGAGCAGTACTTC
-	TRBV15	-	TRBJ1-5	CATSREGSPYEHF	TGTGCCACCAGCAGAGAGGGCAGCCCTTACGAGCATTTT
TRBD1	TRBV12-3/TRBV12-4	-	TRBJ2-2	CASSPRTGVGIGELFF	TGTGCCAGCTCACCACGGACAGGGGTCGGCATCGGGGAGCTGTTTTTT
TRBD1	TRBV10-3	-	TRBJ1-2	CAIANRGVEDGYTF	TGTGCCATTGCCAACAGGGGAGTGGAAGATGGCTACACCTTC